These 30 T cell receptor beta chains were sequenced from one sample in a study of T-cell reconstitution after alpha-beta-depleted transplantation in children. For TCRbeta, the library was prepared with unique molecular identifiers. Using its own MiXCR run on the PCR reads, TCRdb lists one record per CDR3 protein. Of some 500,000 distinct CDR3 sequences in the sample, 15% to 20% were seen once. The source material was PBMCs from the stem cell graft donor, sampled from the stem cell graft. These receptors all come from a human donor who donated a stem cell graft to a child with acute lymphoblastic leukemia.

The chain recombines TRBV5-6 with TRBJ2-1; no reliable D call. This CDR3 is 14 amino acids long. V shed 0 bases and J shed 8 bases, with 12 bases lying between them. Germline V gives CDR1 SGHDT, CDR2 YYEEEE. DNA for the CDR3: TGTGCCAGCAGCTTGGGGCTCTTCCTCGATGAGCAGTTCTTC. Protein sequence: CASSLGLFLDEQFF.

This clonotype was detected many times. The chain employs TRBV6-1 and TRBJ1-2; tentatively, D is TRBD1 (5 bases). The V and J ends lost 8 bases and 5 bases respectively, with 18 bases between them. The CDR3 length is 14 residues. Germline loops: CDR1 MNHNS, CDR2 SASEGT. The CDR3 sequence: CASGPTLGVYGYTF. CDR3 DNA sequence: TGTGCCAGCGGACCCACTTTGGGGGTTTATGGCTACACCTTC.

The table lists this clonotype with many counts. This sequence joins TRBV5-1 and TRBJ2-7; 8 bases map to TRBD1. J lost 0 bases, V lost 0 bases, and 2 bases had no gene match. This CDR3 contains 15 residues. The germline V gene encodes CDR1 SGHRS and CDR2 YFSETQ. CDR3 region: CASSLGTGSSYEQYF. The CDR3, as DNA: TGCGCCAGCAGCTTGGGGACAGGGAGCTCCTACGAGCAGTACTTC.

There are a few counts of this clonotype. V and J are TRBV7-6 and TRBJ1-5, with 9 bases that match TRBD1. The CDR3 covers 15 residues. Unmatched junction bases numbered 6, after V lost 5 bases and J lost 4 bases. The germline CDR1 and CDR2 sequences are SGHVS and FNYEAQ. This CDR3 reads CASSVGTGLNQPQHF. The CDR3 region has the DNA TGTGCCAGCAGCGTCGGGACAGGGCTAAATCAGCCCCAGCATTTT.

The chain is built from TRBV11-2 and TRBJ1-2, with D possibly being TRBD1 (6 bases). Per the germline V gene, CDR1 is SGHAT and CDR2 is FQNNGV. V lost 3 bases and J lost 6, with 11 bases in between. The CDR3 runs 13 residues. The CDR3 region is CASSFTGNNGYTF. The CDR3 nucleotides read TGTGCCAGCAGCTTCACAGGGAACAATGGCTACACCTTC. Drawing the rest from reference TRBV11-2 and TRBJ1-2, the complete variable domain is EAGVAQSPRYKIIEKRQSVAFWCNPISGHATLYWYQQILGQGPKLLIQFQNNGVVDDSQLPKDRFSAERLKGVDSTLKIQPAKLEDSAVYLCASSFTGNNGYTFGSGTRLTVV.

In this sample, this clonotype turned up a few times. The chain employs TRBV29-1 and TRBJ1-2; D perhaps matches TRBD1 (5 bases). The CDR3 consists of 13 residues. Trimming removed 6 bases at V and 0 bases at J, with 11 bases between. CDR1 SQVTM and CDR2 ANQGSEA come from the germline V gene. DNA for the CDR3: TGCAGCGTCCCTGGGGGACCTAACTATGGCTACACCTTC. Protein: CSVPGGPNYGYTF.

This clonotype was found a few times. This chain connects TRBV5-1 to TRBJ1-4; 8 bases are shared with TRBD1. J was trimmed by 7 bases and V by 4 bases; bases with no gene match: 9. From germline, CDR1 is SGHRS and CDR2 YFSETQ. This CDR3 is 15 amino acids long. The CDR3 protein is CASSATTGAGEKLFF. The CDR3 coding sequence is TGCGCCAGCAGCGCAACGACAGGGGCGGGTGAAAAACTGTTTTTT.

This clonotype was detected only once. The chain links TRBV20-1 to TRBJ2-7, with a tentative D call TRBD2 (5 bases). Germline loops: CDR1 DFQATT, CDR2 SNEGSKA (reference sequence). This CDR3 contains 13 residues. CDR3: CSIEIGKLYEQYF. CDR3 DNA: TGCAGCATCGAGATCGGGAAATTGTACGAGCAGTACTTC.

The chain combines TRBV4-1 with TRBJ2-7; the D is unclear. Trimming pared 0 bases from V and 3 bases from J, leaving 18 bases between. The CDR3 is 17 amino acids. The germline V gene has CDR1 MGHRA and CDR2 YSYEKL. The CDR3 DNA follows: TGCGCCAGCAGCCAAGATTCAGCTAGGAATAGGTTCTACGAGCAGTACTTC. Its protein is CASSQDSARNRFYEQYF.

The rearrangement uses TRBV29-1 and TRBJ1-1; D is uncertain. Trimming removed 7 bases from V and 4 bases from J, with 10 bases in between. CDR3 length equals 11 residues. In germline, CDR1 is SQVTM, CDR2 ANQGSEA. The CDR3 protein is CSARAGTEAFF. As DNA, the CDR3 is TGCAGCGCGAGGGCAGGCACTGAAGCTTTCTTT. Full variable domain (rest looked up from reference TRBV29-1 and TRBJ1-1): SAVISQKPSRDICQRGTSLTIQCQVDSQVTMMFWYRQQPGQSLTLIATANQGSEATYESGFVIDKFPISRPNLTFSTLTVSNMSPEDSSIYLCSARAGTEAFFGQGTRLTVV.

CDR3 in amino acids: CASSLIPPARGQTGELFF. In DNA, the CDR3 is TGCGCCAGCAGCTTGATACCCCCAGCGAGGGGACAAACCGGGGAGCTGTTTTTT. The chain links TRBV5-1 to TRBJ2-2; TRBD1 might be the D (6 bases). V was clipped by 1 base and J by 5 bases, with 21 bases between them. This CDR3 has 18 amino acids. Germline CDR1 and CDR2: SGHRS and YFSETQ.

This clonotype was recorded a few times. The chain links TRBV19 to TRBJ1-1; 7 bases are a match to TRBD1. V lost 5 bases and J lost 3; bases outside the gene matches: 3. Germline V CDR1 and CDR2: LNHDA, SQIVND (reference sequence). The length of the CDR3 is 13 residues. The CDR3 bases are TGTGCCAGTAGTTGGCAGGGGGACACTGAAGCTTTCTTT. Protein: CASSWQGDTEAFF.

The rearrangement joins TRBV7-9 to TRBJ2-2; D not certain. The CDR3 runs 15 residues. Trimming pared 5 bases from V and 0 bases from J, leaving 10 bases between. The V gene's germline CDR1 is SEHNR and CDR2 FQNEAQ (reference sequence). The CDR3 DNA reads TGTGCCAGCAGCCCCCAGCTCCCGAACACCGGGGAGCTGTTTTTT. It encodes CASSPQLPNTGELFF. The full variable domain, rest sourced from reference TRBV7-9 and TRBJ2-2, is DTGVSQNPRHKITKRGQNVTFRCDPISEHNRLYWYRQTLGQGPEFLTYFQNEAQLEKSRLLSDRFSAERPKGSFSTLEIQRTEQGDSAMYLCASSPQLPNTGELFFGEGSRLTVL.

This clonotype was seen only a few times. V is TRBV7-9 and J is TRBJ2-3; TRBD2 might be the D (7 bases). Germline V lookup: CDR1 SEHNR, CDR2 FQNEAQ (reference sequence). The V gene lost 5 bases and the J gene lost 1 base, with 13 bases spanning the gap. The CDR3 spans 15 residues. The CDR3 nucleotides read TGTGCCAGCAGCCAAGGGAGGGGGGGCACAGATACGCAGTATTTT. It yields the protein CASSQGRGGTDTQYF. Together with reference TRBV7-9 and TRBJ2-3, the CDR3 gives the full variable domain: DTGVSQNPRHKITKRGQNVTFRCDPISEHNRLYWYRQTLGQGPEFLTYFQNEAQLEKSRLLSDRFSAERPKGSFSTLEIQRTEQGDSAMYLCASSQGRGGTDTQYFGPGTRLTVL.

This chain uses TRBV5-1 with TRBJ2-5; TRBD2 matches at 12 bases. V was pared by 4 bases and J by 1 base, with 5 bases of the junction left unmatched. From germline, CDR1 is SGHRS and CDR2 YFSETQ. The CDR3 covers 16 residues. CDR3 coding DNA: TGCGCCAGCAGCCGAGGGACTAGCGGGCTCCAAGAGACCCAGTACTTC. Protein: CASSRGTSGLQETQYF.

This clonotype was seen ten or more times. This chain links TRBV7-9 with TRBJ2-5; perhaps D is TRBD1 or TRBD2 (6 bases each). V was shortened by 0 bases and J by 5 bases, with 10 bases between the two germline ends. The CDR3 is made up of 14 amino acids. Germline loops: CDR1 SEHNR, CDR2 FQNEAQ (reference sequence). The CDR3, as DNA: TGTGCCAGCAGCTTAGCGGGGGGCAGGGAGACCCAGTACTTC. Encoded protein: CASSLAGGRETQYF.

The chain is built from TRBV7-6 and TRBJ2-3, with 10 positions matching TRBD2. This CDR3 contains 17 residues. Germline V lookup: CDR1 SGHVS, CDR2 FNYEAQ. V gave up 1 base and J gave up 1 base; unmatched junction bases: 5. CDR3 nucleotides: TGTGCCAGCAGCTTAGGAGCCGGGACTAGCGGCACAGATACGCAGTATTTT. Its protein is CASSLGAGTSGTDTQYF. Filled out from reference TRBV7-6 and TRBJ2-3, the complete variable domain reads GAGVSQSPRYKVTKRGQDVALRCDPISGHVSLYWYRQALGQGPEFLTYFNYEAQQDKSGLPNDRFSAERPEGSISTLTIQRTEQRDSAMYRCASSLGAGTSGTDTQYFGPGTRLTVL.

This clonotype was seen only a few times. The V and J genes are TRBV11-1 and TRBJ2-1; 14 bases map to TRBD2. In germline, CDR1 is SGHAT, CDR2 FQDESV (reference sequence). The trim removed 4 bases at V and 3 bases at J, leaving 11 bases unmatched. CDR3 length: 19 amino acids. The CDR3: CASSSTGLGLAGVYNEQFF. Here the CDR3 DNA reads TGTGCCAGCAGCTCTACAGGGCTGGGACTAGCGGGAGTCTACAATGAGCAGTTCTTC.

This clonotype showed up just a few times. The V call is TRBV20-1, the J call TRBJ2-1, with 10 bases lining up with TRBD2. The CDR3 has 14 amino acids. V shed 3 bases, J shed 7 bases, and the junction held 6 bases outside the gene matches. Germline CDR1 DFQATT, CDR2 SNEGSKA (reference sequence). The CDR3 sequence: CSARASGRVNEQFF. CDR3 coding DNA: TGCAGTGCTAGGGCTAGCGGGAGAGTTAATGAGCAGTTCTTC.

In DNA, the CDR3 is TGTGCCAGCAGCACCCTGACTAGCGGGCCGATTTACGAGCAGTACTTC. It yields the protein CASSTLTSGPIYEQYF. The chain uses TRBV7-6 and TRBJ2-7, with 10 nucleotides matching TRBD2. Unmatched junction bases numbered 11, after V lost 5 bases and J lost 4 bases. Germline values: CDR1 SGHVS, CDR2 FNYEAQ. The CDR3 length is 16 residues. The whole variable domain, filled in from reference TRBV7-6 and TRBJ2-7, reads GAGVSQSPRYKVTKRGQDVALRCDPISGHVSLYWYRQALGQGPEFLTYFNYEAQQDKSGLPNDRFSAERPEGSISTLTIQRTEQRDSAMYRCASSTLTSGPIYEQYFGPGTRLTVT.

The chain combines TRBV4-1 with TRBJ1-1, with D perhaps matching TRBD1 (6 bases). Trimming shortened V by 4 bases and J by 0 bases, and 15 bases separated the two germline ends. In germline, CDR1 is MGHRA, CDR2 YSYEKL. The CDR3 loop spans 16 amino acids. The chain's CDR3 is CASSLQGGGMNTEAFF. CDR3 nucleotide sequence: TGCGCCAGCAGCCTACAGGGTGGTGGGATGAACACTGAAGCTTTCTTT.

The chain employs TRBV27 and TRBJ1-2; D might be TRBD1 (6 bases). CDR3 length: 14 amino acids. The germline V gene has CDR1 MNHEY and CDR2 SMNVEV (reference sequence). V gave up 5 bases and J gave up 6 bases, with 16 bases separating them. For the CDR3, the DNA is TGTGCCAGCAGTACCAATCATGGGGGCAATGGCTACACCTTC. This codes for CASSTNHGGNGYTF.

The sample holds a few counts of this clonotype. The rearrangement links TRBV30 to TRBJ2-1; the match to TRBD2 covers 14 bases. With 4 bases clipped from V and 5 bases from J, the junction kept 4 bases outside the gene matches. This CDR3 is built from 15 residues. The V gene's germline CDR1 is GTSNPN and CDR2 SVGIG (reference sequence). CDR3 region: CAWTLGLAGDNEQFF. Written as DNA, the CDR3 is TGTGCCTGGACCCTGGGACTAGCGGGAGACAATGAGCAGTTCTTC. Looking up the rest from reference TRBV30 and TRBJ2-1 gives the full variable domain: SQTIHQWPATLVQPVGSPLSLECTVEGTSNPNLYWYRQAAGRGLQLLFYSVGIGQISSEVPQNLSASRPQDRQFILSSKKLLLSDSGFYLCAWTLGLAGDNEQFFGPGTRLTVL.

CDR3 amino acids: CSARDPSRSYEQYF. The CDR3 DNA reads as TGCAGTGCTAGAGATCCCAGTCGATCCTACGAGCAGTACTTC. The V and J genes are TRBV20-1 and TRBJ2-7; D ambiguous. The ends were cut back, 0 bases at V and 1 base at J, with 10 bases in the middle. The CDR3 is 14 residues long. The germline V gene encodes CDR1 DFQATT and CDR2 SNEGSKA (reference sequence).

This clonotype was recorded at least ten times. J is TRBJ2-5 and V is TRBV20-1; TRBD2 agrees at 7 bases. The ends lost 6 bases at V and 5 bases at J; junction bases unmatched: 15. This CDR3 contains 15 residues. Germline CDR1 reads DFQATT; CDR2 reads SNEGSKA (reference sequence). CDR3 residues: CSALGGRGSGETQYF. The CDR3 bases are TGCAGTGCCCTCGGCGGGAGAGGTTCAGGGGAGACCCAGTACTTC.

The chain recombines TRBV6-5 with TRBJ2-7; TRBD1 matches at 9 bases. CDR1 and CDR2 from the germline V gene are MNHEY and SVGAGI. The CDR3 loop spans 15 amino acids. V shed 0 bases, J shed 6 bases, and the junction held 6 bases outside the gene matches. CDR3 nucleotides: TGTGCCAGCAGTTACTCGAACAGGGGGCTATCCGAGCAGTACTTC. Translating it yields CASSYSNRGLSEQYF.

This clonotype was observed a handful of times. The V gene is TRBV7-2, the J gene TRBJ2-7; the D is unclear. CDR3 length: 13 residues. Germline V lookup: CDR1 SGHTA, CDR2 FQGNSA. Trimming took 4 bases from V and 0 from J, leaving 7 bases between them. The CDR3 coding sequence is TGTGCCAGCAGCTCCGATATCTCCTACGAGCAGTACTTC. Its translation: CASSSDISYEQYF.

This clonotype was counted only a few times. The chain recombines TRBV5-1 with TRBJ1-1; possibly TRBD1 for D (5 bases). This CDR3 has 14 residues. Trimming stripped 4 bases from V and 1 base from J, with 11 bases between. Germline CDR1 and CDR2: SGHRS and YFSETQ. The DNA of the CDR3 is TGCGCCAGCAGCACACGAGGGACGAACACTGAAGCTTTCTTT. It translates to CASSTRGTNTEAFF.

This chain uses TRBV29-1 with TRBJ2-7, with TRBD1 matching over 7 bases. The CDR3 has 14 residues. Germline lookup yields CDR1 SQVTM and CDR2 ANQGSEA. V lost 3 bases, J lost 3 bases, and 8 bases stayed unmatched. This chain's CDR3 is CSVEVQGPDYEQYF. The CDR3 DNA follows: TGCAGCGTTGAGGTACAGGGGCCCGACTACGAGCAGTACTTC.

This clonotype has more than one count but fewer than ten. The chain employs TRBV5-1 and TRBJ2-1; TRBD1 agrees at 10 bases. The CDR3 spans 16 residues. V dropped 0 bases and J dropped 1; count of bases not matched to a gene: 1. Germline V gene lookup returns CDR1 SGHRS and CDR2 YFSETQ. The CDR3 DNA reads as TGCGCCAGCAGCTTGGGGACAGGGGGTTCCTACAATGAGCAGTTCTTC. Protein product: CASSLGTGGSYNEQFF. The variable domain in full, completed from reference TRBV5-1 and TRBJ2-1, reads KAGVTQTPRYLIKTRGQQVTLSCSPISGHRSVSWYQQTPGQGLQFLFEYFSETQRNKGNFPGRFSGRQFSNSRSEMNVSTLELGDSALYLCASSLGTGGSYNEQFFGPGTRLTVL.